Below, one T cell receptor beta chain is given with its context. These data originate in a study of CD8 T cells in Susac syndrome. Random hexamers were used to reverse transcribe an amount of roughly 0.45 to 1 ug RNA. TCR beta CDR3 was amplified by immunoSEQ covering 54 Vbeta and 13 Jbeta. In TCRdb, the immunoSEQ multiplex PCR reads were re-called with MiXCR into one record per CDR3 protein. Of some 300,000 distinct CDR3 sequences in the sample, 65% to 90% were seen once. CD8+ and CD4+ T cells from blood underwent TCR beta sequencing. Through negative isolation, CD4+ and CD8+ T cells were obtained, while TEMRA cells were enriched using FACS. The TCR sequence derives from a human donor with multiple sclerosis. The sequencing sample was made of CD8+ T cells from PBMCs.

CDR3 in amino acids: CASSWRTGGYTF. DNA for the CDR3: TGTGCCAGCAGCTGGAGGACAGGTGGCTACACCTTC. This chain uses TRBV28 with TRBJ1-2, with 7 positions matching TRBD1. Germline V gene lookup returns CDR1 MDHEN and CDR2 SYDVKM. J gave up 7 bases and V 6 bases, and 5 bases lay outside the gene matches. The CDR3 totals 12 residues.